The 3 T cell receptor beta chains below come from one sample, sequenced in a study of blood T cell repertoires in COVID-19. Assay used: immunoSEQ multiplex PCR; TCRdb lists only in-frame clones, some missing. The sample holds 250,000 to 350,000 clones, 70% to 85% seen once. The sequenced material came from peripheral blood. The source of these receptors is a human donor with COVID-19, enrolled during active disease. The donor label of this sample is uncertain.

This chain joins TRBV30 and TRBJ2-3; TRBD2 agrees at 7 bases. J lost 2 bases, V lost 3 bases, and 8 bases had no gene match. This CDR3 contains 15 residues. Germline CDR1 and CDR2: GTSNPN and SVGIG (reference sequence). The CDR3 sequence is CAWSPGGVLTDTQYF. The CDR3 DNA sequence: TGTGCCTGGAGCCCGGGGGGAGTTCTCACAGATACGCAGTATTTT.

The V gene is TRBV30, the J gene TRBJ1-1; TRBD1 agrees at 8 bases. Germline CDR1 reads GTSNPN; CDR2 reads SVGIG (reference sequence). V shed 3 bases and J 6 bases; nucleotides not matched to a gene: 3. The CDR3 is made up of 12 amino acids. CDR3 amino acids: CAWSDRGPEAFF. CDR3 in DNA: TGTGCCTGGAGCGACAGGGGACCTGAAGCTTTCTTT.

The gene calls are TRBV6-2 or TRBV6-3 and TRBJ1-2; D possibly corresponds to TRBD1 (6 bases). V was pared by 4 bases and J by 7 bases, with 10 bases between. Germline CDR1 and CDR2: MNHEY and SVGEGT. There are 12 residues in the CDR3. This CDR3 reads CASSLRGAGYTF. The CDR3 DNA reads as TGTGCCAGCAGTTTGCGGGGGGCTGGCTACACCTTC.